Listed here is a single T cell receptor beta chain. Its antigen is not known. This entry comes from a study of OX40 agonist ivuxolimab in advanced cancers. Across the study: Intravenous ivuxolimab was administered to patients every 2 weeks at 0.01 to 10 mg/kg. Averaging 60 years in age, with a range of about 23 to 90, the cohort was approximately 87% male. Study conclusions and caveats: Antigens targeted by the expanded peripheral T cells were not determined.

Germline V gene sequence: CDR1 MNHEY, CDR2 SMNVEV (reference sequence). V was clipped by 4 bases and J by 6 bases, with 15 bases between them. The CDR3 has 14 amino acids. Some clones are missing from TCRdb's copy, which holds only in-frame ones; the method was immunoSEQ multiplex PCR. The data show 70,000 to 95,000 clones, approximately 81% seen once. The chain couples TRBV27 to TRBJ1-2; D might be TRBD1 (5 bases). The TCR was taken from an adult with an advanced solid tumor such as melanoma, head and neck, liver or kidney cancer. The material was CD4+ or CD8+ T cells sorted from blood, obtained in a trial of the OX40 agonist ivuxolimab. The CDR3 region has the DNA TGTGCCAGCAGTTCCGGCAGGCCCAGGGATGGCTACACCTTC. Its translation is CASSSGRPRDGYTF.